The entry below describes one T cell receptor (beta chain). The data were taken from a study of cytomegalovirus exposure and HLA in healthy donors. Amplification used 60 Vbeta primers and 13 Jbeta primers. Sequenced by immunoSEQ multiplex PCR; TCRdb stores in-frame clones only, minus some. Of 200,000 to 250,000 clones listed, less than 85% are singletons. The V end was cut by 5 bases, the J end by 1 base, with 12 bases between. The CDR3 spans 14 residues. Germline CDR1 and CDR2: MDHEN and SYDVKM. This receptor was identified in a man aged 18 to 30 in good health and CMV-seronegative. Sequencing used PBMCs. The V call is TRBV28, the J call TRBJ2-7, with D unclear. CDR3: CASSHPLRSYEQYF. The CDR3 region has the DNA TGTGCCAGCAGTCACCCCCTGCGGTCCTACGAGCAGTACTTC.